Following are 5 T cell receptor beta chains from one sample sequenced in a study of human T cells and chemical hapten exposure. As to time point: pre-sensitization, week 0. The treatment is: therapeutic diphenylcyclopropenone sensitization with weekly scalp DPC. TCRdb reprocessed the RACE reads via MiXCR and lists one record per CDR3 protein. The data show 55,000 to 75,000 distinct CDR3 sequences, 5.5% to 7.5% seen once. The sample in question was whole blood, obtained in connection with sensitization to the hapten diphenylcyclopropenone (DPC). The receptors originated from a woman aged 25-40 years with alopecia areata. Some clones in this sample may be carry-over from other donors' samples.

This clonotype was detected ten times or more. The V gene is TRBV4-1, the J gene TRBJ2-3, with D uncertain. Germline CDR1 and CDR2: MGHRA and YSYEKL. The germline V and J ends were trimmed by 3 bases and 5 bases, with 6 bases remaining between them. This CDR3 contains 12 residues. The CDR3 here is CASSQSEDTQYF. Written as DNA, the CDR3 is TGCGCCAGCAGCCAGTCAGAAGATACGCAGTATTTT.

This clonotype was counted at least ten times. The chain employs TRBV7-9 and TRBJ1-5; no reliable D call. Germline V lookup: CDR1 SEHNR, CDR2 FQNEAQ (reference sequence). V lost 1 base and J lost 12, with 7 bases in between. This CDR3 spans 11 amino acids. The CDR3 is CASSLGANQHF. DNA of the CDR3: TGTGCCAGCAGCTTAGGGGCGAACCAGCATTTT. Complete variable domain (other parts from reference TRBV7-9 and TRBJ1-5): DTGVSQNPRHKITKRGQNVTFRCDPISEHNRLYWYRQTLGQGPEFLTYFQNEAQLEKSRLLSDRFSAERPKGSFSTLEIQRTEQGDSAMYLCASSLGANQHFGDGTRLSIL.

CDR3 sequence: CASSPGLPTFDTQYF. CDR3 in DNA: TGTGCCAGCTCACCGGGACTACCGACATTCGATACGCAGTATTTT. The chain recombines TRBV18 with TRBJ2-3, with 7 bases lining up with TRBD2. The CDR3 runs 15 residues. V was pared by 3 bases and J by 6 bases, with 9 bases of the junction left unmatched. Germline loops: CDR1 KGHSH, CDR2 LQKENI.

This clonotype was recorded many times. CDR3 loop: CASGSAEQYF. In DNA, the CDR3 is TGTGCCAGCGGGTCGGCCGAGCAGTACTTC. This sequence joins TRBV6-5 and TRBJ2-7; D ambiguous. CDR3 length equals 10 residues. V was shortened by 8 bases and J by 6 bases, with 8 bases between the two germline ends. Germline CDR1 reads MNHEY; CDR2 reads SVGAGI.

This clonotype came up a few times. This rearrangement joins TRBV12-3 or TRBV12-4 to TRBJ2-7; D possibly corresponds to TRBD2 (5 bases). The CDR3 is 14 residues long. V lost 8 bases, J lost 0 bases, and 14 bases lay in between. The CDR3 DNA reads as TGTGCCAGCTCTGACGGGGAAACCTCCTACGAGCAGTACTTC. Encoded protein: CASSDGETSYEQYF.